One T cell receptor (beta chain) is described in this entry. Its antigen is unknown. Time point of the sample: patch test 2, 6 weeks after DPC sensitization. Treatment described: therapeutic diphenylcyclopropenone sensitization with weekly scalp DPC. MiXCR, run by TCRdb on the RACE reads, gives a single entry per CDR3 protein. The repertoire holds tens of thousands of distinct CDR3 sequences, with about a tenth as singletons. This sample is drawn from a study of human T cells and chemical hapten exposure. About the study: There were per-sample TCR yield variations, arising mainly from small pooled library volume differences.

J lost 7 bases, V lost 6 bases, and 9 bases had no gene match. This CDR3 is built from 14 residues. Germline values: CDR1 DFQATT, CDR2 SNEGSKA (reference sequence). Study observations and caveats: Patch test scores rose with PT1 expanded TCR counts, a positive correlation.

This chain connects TRBV20-1 to TRBJ2-1; 10 bases are shared with TRBD1. Sequencing used whole blood, obtained in connection with sensitization to the hapten diphenylcyclopropenone (DPC). The TCR originated in a woman in her fifties or sixties with alopecia areata. Some clones in this sample may be carry-over from other donors' samples. CDR3 DNA sequence: TGCAGTGCGATAAGGTCGGACAGGGGGAATGAGCAGTTCTTC. Its protein product is CSAIRSDRGNEQFF.